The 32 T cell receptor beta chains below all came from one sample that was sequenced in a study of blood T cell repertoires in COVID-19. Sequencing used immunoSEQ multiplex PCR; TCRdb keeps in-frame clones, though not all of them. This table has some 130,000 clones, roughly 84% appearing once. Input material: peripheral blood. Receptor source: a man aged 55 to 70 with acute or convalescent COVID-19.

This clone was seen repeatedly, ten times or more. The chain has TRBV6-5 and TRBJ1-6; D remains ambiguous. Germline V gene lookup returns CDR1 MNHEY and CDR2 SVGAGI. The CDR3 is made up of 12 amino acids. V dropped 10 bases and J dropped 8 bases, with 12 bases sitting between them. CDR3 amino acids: CATFTRYSPLHF. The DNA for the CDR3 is TGTGCCACCTTTACGAGGTATTCACCCCTCCACTTT.

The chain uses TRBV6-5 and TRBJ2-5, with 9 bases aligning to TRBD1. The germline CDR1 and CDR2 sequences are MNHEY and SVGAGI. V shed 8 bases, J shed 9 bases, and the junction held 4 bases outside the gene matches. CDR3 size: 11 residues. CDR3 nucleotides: TGTGCCAGCGGAACAGGGGGCGCCCAGTACTTC. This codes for CASGTGGAQYF.

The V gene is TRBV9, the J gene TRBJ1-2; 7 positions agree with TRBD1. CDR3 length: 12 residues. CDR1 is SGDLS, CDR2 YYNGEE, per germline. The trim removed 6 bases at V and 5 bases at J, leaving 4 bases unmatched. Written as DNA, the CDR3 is TGTGCCAGCAACAGGGGTGGATATGGCTACACCTTC. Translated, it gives CASNRGGYGYTF.

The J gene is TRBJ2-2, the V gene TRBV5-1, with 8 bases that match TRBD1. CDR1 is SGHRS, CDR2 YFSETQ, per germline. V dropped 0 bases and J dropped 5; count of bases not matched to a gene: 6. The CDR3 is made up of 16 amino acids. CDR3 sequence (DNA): TGCGCCAGCAGCTTGGGGTGGACAGGGAATACCGGGGAGCTGTTTTTT. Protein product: CASSLGWTGNTGELFF.

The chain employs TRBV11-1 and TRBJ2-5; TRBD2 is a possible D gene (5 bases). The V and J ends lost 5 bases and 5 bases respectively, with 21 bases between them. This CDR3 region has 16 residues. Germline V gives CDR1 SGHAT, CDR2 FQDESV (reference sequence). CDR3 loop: CASSPREGFGMETQYF. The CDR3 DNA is TGTGCCAGCAGCCCCCGAGAGGGATTCGGGATGGAGACCCAGTACTTC. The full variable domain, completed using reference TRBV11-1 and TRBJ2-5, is EAEVAQSPRYKITEKSQAVAFWCDPISGHATLYWYRQILGQGPELLVQFQDESVVDDSQLPKDRFSAERLKGVDSTLKIQPAELGDSAMYLCASSPREGFGMETQYFGPGTRLLVL.

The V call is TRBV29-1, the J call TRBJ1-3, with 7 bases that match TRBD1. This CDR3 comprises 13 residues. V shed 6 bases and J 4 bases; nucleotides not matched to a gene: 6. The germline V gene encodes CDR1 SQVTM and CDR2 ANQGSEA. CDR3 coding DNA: TGCAGCGTAGAGACAGGGCGCGGAAACACCATATATTTT. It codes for CSVETGRGNTIYF.

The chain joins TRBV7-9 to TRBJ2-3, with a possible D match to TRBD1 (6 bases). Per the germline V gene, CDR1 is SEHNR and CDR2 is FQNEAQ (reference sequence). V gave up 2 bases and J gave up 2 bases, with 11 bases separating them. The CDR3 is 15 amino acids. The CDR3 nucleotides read TGTGCCAGCAGCTTAACAGGGACCACCACAGATACGCAGTATTTT. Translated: CASSLTGTTTDTQYF. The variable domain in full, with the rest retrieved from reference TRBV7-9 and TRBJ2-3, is DTGVSQNPRHKITKRGQNVTFRCDPISEHNRLYWYRQTLGQGPEFLTYFQNEAQLEKSRLLSDRFSAERPKGSFSTLEIQRTEQGDSAMYLCASSLTGTTTDTQYFGPGTRLTVL.

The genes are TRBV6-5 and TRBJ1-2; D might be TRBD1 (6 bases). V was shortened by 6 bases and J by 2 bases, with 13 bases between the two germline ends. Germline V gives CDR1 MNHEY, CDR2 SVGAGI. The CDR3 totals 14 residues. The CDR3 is CASSSLTGNYGYTF. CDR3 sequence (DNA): TGTGCCAGCAGCTCCCTTACAGGGAACTATGGCTACACCTTC.

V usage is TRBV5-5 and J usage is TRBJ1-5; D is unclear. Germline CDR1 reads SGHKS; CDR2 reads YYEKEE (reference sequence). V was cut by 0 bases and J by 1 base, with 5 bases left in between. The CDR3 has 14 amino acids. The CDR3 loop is CASSLAQSNQPQHF. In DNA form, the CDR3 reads TGTGCCAGCAGCTTGGCACAGAGCAATCAGCCCCAGCATTTT.

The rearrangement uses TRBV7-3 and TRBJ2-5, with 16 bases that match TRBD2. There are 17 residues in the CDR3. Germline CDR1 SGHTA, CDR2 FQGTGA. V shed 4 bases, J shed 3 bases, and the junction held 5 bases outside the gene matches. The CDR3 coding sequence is TGTGCCAGCAGCTCGGGACTAGCGGGAGGGCCGGAAGAGACCCAGTACTTC. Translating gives CASSSGLAGGPEETQYF.

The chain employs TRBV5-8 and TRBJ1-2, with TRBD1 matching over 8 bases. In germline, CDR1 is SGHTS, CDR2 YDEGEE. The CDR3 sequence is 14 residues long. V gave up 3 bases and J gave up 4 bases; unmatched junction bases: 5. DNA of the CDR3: TGTGCCAGCAGCTCCACACAGGGGGTCTATGGCTACACCTTC. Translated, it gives CASSSTQGVYGYTF.

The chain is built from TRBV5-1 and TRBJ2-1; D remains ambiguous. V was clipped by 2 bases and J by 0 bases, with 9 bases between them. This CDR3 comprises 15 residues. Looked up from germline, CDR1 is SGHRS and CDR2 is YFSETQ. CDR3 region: CASSFTPSSYNEQFF. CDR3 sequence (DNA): TGCGCCAGCAGCTTCACCCCGAGCTCCTACAATGAGCAGTTCTTC.

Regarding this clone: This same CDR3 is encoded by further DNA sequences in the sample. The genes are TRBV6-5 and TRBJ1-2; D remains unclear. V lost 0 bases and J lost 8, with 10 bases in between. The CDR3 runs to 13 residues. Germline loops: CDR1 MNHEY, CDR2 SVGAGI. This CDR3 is CASSYSRGGGYTF. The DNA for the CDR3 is TGTGCCAGCAGTTACTCGCGGGGAGGCGGCTACACCTTC.

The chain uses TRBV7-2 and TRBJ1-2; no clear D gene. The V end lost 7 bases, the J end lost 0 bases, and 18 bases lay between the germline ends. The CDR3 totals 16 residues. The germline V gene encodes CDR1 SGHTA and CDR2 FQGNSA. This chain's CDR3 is CASTPGGRKANYGYTF. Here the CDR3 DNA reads TGTGCCAGCACCCCCGGCGGGCGGAAGGCTAACTATGGCTACACCTTC.

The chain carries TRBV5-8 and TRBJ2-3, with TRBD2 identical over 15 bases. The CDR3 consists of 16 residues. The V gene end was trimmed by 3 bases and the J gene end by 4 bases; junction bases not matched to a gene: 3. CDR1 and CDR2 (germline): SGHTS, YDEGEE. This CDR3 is CASSSRTSGRADTQYF. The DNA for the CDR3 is TGTGCCAGCAGCTCCCGGACTAGCGGGAGGGCAGATACGCAGTATTTT.

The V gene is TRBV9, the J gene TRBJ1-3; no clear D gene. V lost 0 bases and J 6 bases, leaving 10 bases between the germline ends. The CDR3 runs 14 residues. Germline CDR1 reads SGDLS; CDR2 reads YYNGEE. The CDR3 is CASSVGGYENTIYF. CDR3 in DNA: TGTGCCAGCAGCGTAGGAGGTTATGAAAACACCATATATTTT.

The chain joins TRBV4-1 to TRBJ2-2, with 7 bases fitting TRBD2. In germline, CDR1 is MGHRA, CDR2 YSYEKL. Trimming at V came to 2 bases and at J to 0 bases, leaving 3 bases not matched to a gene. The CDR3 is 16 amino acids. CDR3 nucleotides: TGCGCCAGCAGCCAACACGGGACTACGAACACCGGGGAGCTGTTTTTT. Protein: CASSQHGTTNTGELFF.

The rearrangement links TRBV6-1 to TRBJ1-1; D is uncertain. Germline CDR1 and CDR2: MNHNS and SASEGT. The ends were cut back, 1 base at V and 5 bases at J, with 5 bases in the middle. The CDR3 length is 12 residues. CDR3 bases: TGTGCCAGCAGTGAAGGAGTAACTGAAGCTTTCTTT. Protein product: CASSEGVTEAFF.

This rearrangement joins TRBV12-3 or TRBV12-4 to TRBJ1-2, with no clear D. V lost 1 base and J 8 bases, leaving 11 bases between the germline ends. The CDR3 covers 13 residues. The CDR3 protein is CASSLGPVSGYTF. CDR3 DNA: TGTGCCAGCAGTTTAGGCCCGGTATCGGGCTACACCTTC.

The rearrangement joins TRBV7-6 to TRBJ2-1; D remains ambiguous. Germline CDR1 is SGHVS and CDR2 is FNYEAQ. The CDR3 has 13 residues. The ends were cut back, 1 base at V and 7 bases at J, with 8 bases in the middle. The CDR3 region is CASSLEQWNEQFF. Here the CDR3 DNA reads TGTGCCAGCAGCTTAGAACAGTGGAATGAGCAGTTCTTC. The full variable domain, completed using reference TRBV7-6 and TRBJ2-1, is GAGVSQSPRYKVTKRGQDVALRCDPISGHVSLYWYRQALGQGPEFLTYFNYEAQQDKSGLPNDRFSAERPEGSISTLTIQRTEQRDSAMYRCASSLEQWNEQFFGPGTRLTVL.

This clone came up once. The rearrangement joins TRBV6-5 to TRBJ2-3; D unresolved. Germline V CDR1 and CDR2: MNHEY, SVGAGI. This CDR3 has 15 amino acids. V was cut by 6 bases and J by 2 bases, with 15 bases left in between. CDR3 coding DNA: TGTGCCAGCAGGAGGAAAAGCTATTCCACAGATACGCAGTATTTT. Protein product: CASRRKSYSTDTQYF.

CDR3 sequence reads: CASSLAGGPPDTQYF. The CDR3 DNA reads as TGTGCCAGCAGCTTAGCGGGGGGGCCCCCAGATACGCAGTATTTT. The V call is TRBV7-2, the J call TRBJ2-3; D may be TRBD2 (7 bases). The germline V gene has CDR1 SGHTA and CDR2 FQGNSA. This CDR3 region has 15 residues. V dropped 0 bases and J dropped 4 bases, with 11 bases sitting between them.

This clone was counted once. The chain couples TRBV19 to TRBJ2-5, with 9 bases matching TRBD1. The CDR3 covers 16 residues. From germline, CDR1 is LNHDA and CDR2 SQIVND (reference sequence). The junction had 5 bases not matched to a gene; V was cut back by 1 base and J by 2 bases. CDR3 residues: CASSIGGTGWQETQYF. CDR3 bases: TGTGCCAGTAGTATAGGGGGGACAGGGTGGCAAGAGACCCAGTACTTC.

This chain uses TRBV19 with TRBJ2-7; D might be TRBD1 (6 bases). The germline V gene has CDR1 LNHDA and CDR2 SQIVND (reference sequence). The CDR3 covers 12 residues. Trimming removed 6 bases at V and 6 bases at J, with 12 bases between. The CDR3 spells CASSRTVGEQYF. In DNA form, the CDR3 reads TGTGCCAGTAGCCGGACAGTGGGCGAGCAGTACTTC.

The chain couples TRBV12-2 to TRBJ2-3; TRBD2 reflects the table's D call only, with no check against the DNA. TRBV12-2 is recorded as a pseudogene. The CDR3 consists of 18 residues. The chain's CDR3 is CASRLPTSPAGDTDTQYF. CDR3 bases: TGTGCAAGTCGGTTACCCACTAGCCCGGCGGGAGACACAGATACGCAGTATTTT.

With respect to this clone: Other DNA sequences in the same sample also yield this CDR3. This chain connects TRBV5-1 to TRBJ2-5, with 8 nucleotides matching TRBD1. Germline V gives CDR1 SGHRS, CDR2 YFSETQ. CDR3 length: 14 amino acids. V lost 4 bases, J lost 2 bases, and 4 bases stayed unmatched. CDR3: CASSTDRGQETQYF. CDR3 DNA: TGCGCCAGCAGCACCGACAGGGGTCAAGAGACCCAGTACTTC.

CDR3 DNA: TGCGCCAGCAGCTTCGGGACTAACTCCTACGAGCAGTACTTC. The encoded protein is CASSFGTNSYEQYF. This chain links TRBV5-1 with TRBJ2-7, with 7 bases matching TRBD2. Germline V gene sequence: CDR1 SGHRS, CDR2 YFSETQ. The junction had 2 bases not matched to a gene; V was cut back by 2 bases and J by 0 bases. CDR3 length: 14 amino acids.

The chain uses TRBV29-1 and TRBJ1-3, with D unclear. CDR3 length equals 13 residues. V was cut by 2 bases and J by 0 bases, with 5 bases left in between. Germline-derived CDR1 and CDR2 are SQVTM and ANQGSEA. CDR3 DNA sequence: TGCAGCGTTGAACGGGTCTCTGGAAACACCATATATTTT. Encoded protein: CSVERVSGNTIYF.

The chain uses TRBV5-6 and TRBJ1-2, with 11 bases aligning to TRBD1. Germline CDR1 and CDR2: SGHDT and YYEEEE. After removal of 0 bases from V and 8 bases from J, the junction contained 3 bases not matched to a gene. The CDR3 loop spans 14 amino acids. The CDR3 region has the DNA TGTGCCAGCAGCTTGGCCGGGACAGGGGGAGGCTACACCTTC. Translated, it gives CASSLAGTGGGYTF.

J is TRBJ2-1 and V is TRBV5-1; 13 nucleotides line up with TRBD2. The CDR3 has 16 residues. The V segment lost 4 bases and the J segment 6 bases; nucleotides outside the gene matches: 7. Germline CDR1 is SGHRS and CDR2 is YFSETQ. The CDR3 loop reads CASSARTSGSGNEQFF. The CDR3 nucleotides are TGCGCCAGCAGCGCACGGACTAGCGGGAGTGGCAATGAGCAGTTCTTC.

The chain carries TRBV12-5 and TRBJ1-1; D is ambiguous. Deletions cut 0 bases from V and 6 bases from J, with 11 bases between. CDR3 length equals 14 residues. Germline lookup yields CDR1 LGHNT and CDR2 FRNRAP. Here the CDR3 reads CASGLVVQSAEAFF. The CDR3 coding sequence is TGTGCTAGTGGTTTGGTGGTTCAGAGCGCTGAAGCTTTCTTT.

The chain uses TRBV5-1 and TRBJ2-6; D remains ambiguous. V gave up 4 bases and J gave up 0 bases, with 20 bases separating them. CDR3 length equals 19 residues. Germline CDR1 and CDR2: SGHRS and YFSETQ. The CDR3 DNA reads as TGCGCCAGCAGCCCGACGAGGCAGTCCCCCTACTCTGGGGCCAACGTCCTGACTTTC. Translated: CASSPTRQSPYSGANVLTF.